Below are 19 T cell receptor beta chains sequenced from a single sample in a study of blood T cells in healthy people across ages. A second PCR, run for roughly 7 to 11 cycles, used a sample-barcoded 5' primer plus a J-beta primer mix. TCRdb processed the 5' RACE reads anew with MiXCR; each CDR3 protein has one entry. Among about 1 million distinct CDR3 sequences listed, around 45% were seen once. Specimen: blood. These receptors were obtained from a woman aged 60-70 years in good health.

V and J are TRBV7-9 and TRBJ2-5; D is unresolved. This CDR3 region has 11 residues. The V and J ends lost 0 bases and 12 bases respectively, with 8 bases between them. Germline loops: CDR1 SEHNR, CDR2 FQNEAQ (reference sequence). The DNA for the CDR3 is TGTGCCAGCAGCTTAGCGCTAGTGAAGTACTTC. This translates into CASSLALVKYF.

The V call is TRBV5-6, the J call TRBJ1-5; unclear D gene. V lost 1 base and J 7 bases, leaving 15 bases between the germline ends. Germline assignment: CDR1 SGHDT and CDR2 YYEEEE. CDR3 length equals 15 residues. The CDR3 region is CASSLMGRSGQPQHF. The CDR3, as DNA: TGTGCCAGCAGCTTGATGGGCAGAAGCGGCCAGCCCCAGCATTTT.

The gene calls are TRBV7-2 and TRBJ2-1, with D possibly TRBD2 on 6 matching bases. V gave up 3 bases and J gave up 4 bases, with 7 bases separating them. CDR1 is SGHTA and CDR2 is FQGNSA in the germline V gene. This CDR3 has 13 residues. This CDR3 is CASSLDYYNEQFF. CDR3 sequence (DNA): TGTGCCAGCAGCTTGGACTATTACAATGAGCAGTTCTTC.

This clonotype was recorded only once. The chain uses TRBV5-1 and TRBJ2-7; possible D gene TRBD2, 5 bases. This CDR3 comprises 16 residues. The V and J ends lost 0 bases and 7 bases respectively, with 20 bases between them. The V gene's germline CDR1 is SGHRS and CDR2 YFSETQ. The CDR3 region is CASSLARPKSGNEQYF. The CDR3 DNA is TGCGCCAGCAGCTTGGCAAGGCCAAAAAGCGGCAATGAGCAGTACTTC. Full variable domain (remainder filled in from reference TRBV5-1 and TRBJ2-7): KAGVTQTPRYLIKTRGQQVTLSCSPISGHRSVSWYQQTPGQGLQFLFEYFSETQRNKGNFPGRFSGRQFSNSRSEMNVSTLELGDSALYLCASSLARPKSGNEQYFGPGTRLTVT.

V is TRBV6-6 and J is TRBJ2-7, with 8 bases aligning to TRBD1. From germline, CDR1 is MNHNY and CDR2 SVGAGI (reference sequence). This CDR3 contains 14 residues. With V trimmed by 5 bases and J by 4 bases, 7 bases remained unmatched. Here the CDR3 DNA reads TGTGCCAGCAGTCGACAGGGGATGGGATACGAGCAGTACTTC. Its protein is CASSRQGMGYEQYF.

This CDR3 reads CASSRTGTLPNEQFF. DNA for the CDR3: TGTGCCAGCAGTCGAACCGGGACCCTACCCAATGAGCAGTTCTTC. The gene calls are TRBV6-6 and TRBJ2-1; D may correspond to TRBD1 or TRBD2 (5 bases each). The CDR3 runs 15 residues. V lost 5 bases and J lost 6, with 17 bases in between. Germline V gene data show CDR1 as MNHNY and CDR2 as SVGAGI (reference sequence).

J is TRBJ2-3 and V is TRBV28, with D unclear. CDR3 length: 15 residues. Germline values: CDR1 MDHEN, CDR2 SYDVKM. V was cut by 0 bases and J by 5 bases, with 12 bases left in between. The CDR3 sequence: CASSLWGEARDTQYF. The CDR3 DNA reads as TGTGCCAGCAGTTTATGGGGCGAGGCTAGAGATACGCAGTATTTT.

The gene calls are TRBV25-1 and TRBJ2-5, with 11 bases aligning to TRBD2. This CDR3 contains 13 residues. Trimming took 9 bases from V and 6 from J; bases not matched to a gene: 6. CDR1 is MGHDK, CDR2 SYGVNS, per germline. This CDR3 reads CASTSGSRQTQYF. The CDR3 DNA is TGTGCCAGTACTAGCGGGAGTCGCCAGACCCAGTACTTC.

Details on this clonotype: Just one base apart from a much larger clone, this may be a read error. The chain links TRBV29-1 to TRBJ2-1; D is uncertain. V lost 4 bases, J lost 3 bases, and 16 bases lay in between. Looked up from germline, CDR1 is SQVTM and CDR2 is ANQGSEA. The CDR3 loop spans 15 amino acids. CDR3 loop: CSVAGEAVRYNEQFF. The CDR3 nucleotides read TGCAGCGTTGCGGGCGAGGCGGTTCGCTACAATGAGCAGTTCTTC.

The gene calls are TRBV7-3 and TRBJ2-5; a weak D match, TRBD2 (6 bases). The CDR3 is made up of 15 amino acids. The V gene's germline CDR1 is SGHTA and CDR2 FQGTGA. Trimming removed 2 bases from V and 11 bases from J, with 21 bases in between. The DNA for the CDR3 is TGTGCCAGCAGCTTACGGGCGGGATCGTCCTACGGGCAGTACTTC. The encoded protein is CASSLRAGSSYGQYF.

The rearrangement joins TRBV20-1 to TRBJ2-6; D is ambiguous. The V gene lost 6 bases and the J gene lost 0 bases, with 27 bases spanning the gap. This CDR3 is built from 20 residues. In germline, CDR1 is DFQATT, CDR2 SNEGSKA (reference sequence). CDR3: CSANNQETPVASSGANVLTF. The CDR3 DNA sequence: TGCAGTGCCAACAATCAGGAGACCCCCGTAGCAAGCTCTGGGGCCAACGTCCTGACTTTC.

The genes are TRBV29-1 and TRBJ1-1, with D tentatively TRBD1 (6 bases). Trimming left V 6 bases short and J 4 bases short, with 15 bases between. Germline V gene lookup returns CDR1 SQVTM and CDR2 ANQGSEA. There are 13 residues in the CDR3. The CDR3 sequence: CSVPGGLGTEAFF. The CDR3, as DNA: TGCAGCGTCCCCGGGGGGCTGGGCACTGAAGCTTTCTTT. The full variable domain, completed using reference TRBV29-1 and TRBJ1-1, is SAVISQKPSRDICQRGTSLTIQCQVDSQVTMMFWYRQQPGQSLTLIATANQGSEATYESGFVIDKFPISRPNLTFSTLTVSNMSPEDSSIYLCSVPGGLGTEAFFGQGTRLTVV.

This rearrangement joins TRBV10-1 to TRBJ2-7, with D possibly being TRBD2 (6 bases). The CDR3 length is 14 residues. Trimming shortened V by 6 bases and J by 1 base, and 13 bases separated the two germline ends. Germline assignment: CDR1 WNHNN and CDR2 SYGVQD (reference sequence). CDR3 nucleotide sequence: TGCGCCAGCAGAGATAGCGGAGGGTCCTACGAGCAGTACTTC. Its translation is CASRDSGGSYEQYF.

This clonotype has more than one count but fewer than ten. This chain connects TRBV4-2 to TRBJ1-4; D unresolved. The CDR3 totals 17 residues. Germline V CDR1 and CDR2: LGHNA, YNFKEQ. V lost 0 bases, J lost 4 bases, and 15 bases lay in between. CDR3 in amino acids: CASSQDLNSFFNEKLFF. The CDR3, as DNA: TGTGCCAGCAGCCAAGATCTTAACAGCTTCTTTAATGAAAAACTGTTTTTT.

This clonotype came up many times. The chain employs TRBV12-3 or TRBV12-4 and TRBJ2-5; possible D gene TRBD1, 6 bases. Deletions cut 3 bases from V and 5 bases from J, with 10 bases between. CDR3 length equals 13 residues. CDR3: CASSFIQGETQYF. The CDR3 DNA sequence: TGTGCCAGCAGTTTTATACAGGGCGAGACCCAGTACTTC.

The chain couples TRBV27 to TRBJ2-4; 14 bases fit TRBD2. The assigned J gene may be wrong: the sequence end matches TRBJ2-7 better. The CDR3 sequence is 16 residues long. Germline loops: CDR1 MNHEY, CDR2 SMNVEV (reference sequence). CDR3 DNA: TGTGCCAGCAGTCTCCGACTAGCGGGAGGGGTCGCCGAGCAGTACTTC. It encodes CASSLRLAGGVAEQYF.

V gene TRBV20-1 combines with J gene TRBJ2-1; D may correspond to TRBD1 or TRBD2 (5 bases each). TRBJ2-7 explains the end of the DNA better; the J call may be wrong. CDR1 and CDR2 (germline): DFQATT, SNEGSKA (reference sequence). This CDR3 comprises 14 residues. Here the CDR3 reads CSASGTVSYNEQYF. The CDR3 nucleotides are TGCAGTGCTAGTGGGACGGTCTCCTACAATGAGCAGTACTTC.

This clonotype was counted at least ten times. This chain joins TRBV4-1 and TRBJ1-1, with unresolved D. This CDR3 region has 15 residues. The germline V gene encodes CDR1 MGHRA and CDR2 YSYEKL. V lost 4 bases to trimming and J lost 2 bases, with 14 bases between them. CDR3 sequence (DNA): TGCGCCAGCAGCCGTGTGCAGGCTACAAACACTGAAGCTTTCTTT. Protein product: CASSRVQATNTEAFF.

The table lists this clonotype with a count of one. The chain is built from TRBV5-4 and TRBJ1-2; no clear D gene. Between the trimmed V and J ends, which lost 5 bases and 8 bases, there was a span of 25 bases. Germline CDR1 reads SGHNT; CDR2 reads YYREEE (reference sequence). The CDR3 covers 16 residues. CDR3 residues: CASSPGGGFRTGGYTF. In DNA form, the CDR3 reads TGTGCCAGCAGTCCAGGTGGCGGGTTTCGAACGGGAGGCTACACCTTC.